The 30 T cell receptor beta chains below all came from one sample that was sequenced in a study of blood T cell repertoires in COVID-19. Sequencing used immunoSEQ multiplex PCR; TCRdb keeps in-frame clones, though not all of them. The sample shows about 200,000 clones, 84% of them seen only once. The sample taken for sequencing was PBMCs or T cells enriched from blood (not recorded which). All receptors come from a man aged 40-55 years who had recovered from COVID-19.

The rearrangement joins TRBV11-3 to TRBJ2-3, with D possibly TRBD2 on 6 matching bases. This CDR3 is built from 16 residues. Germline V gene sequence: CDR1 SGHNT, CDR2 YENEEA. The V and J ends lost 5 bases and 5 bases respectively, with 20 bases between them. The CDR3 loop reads CASSPTSSAGLDTQYF. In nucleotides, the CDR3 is TGTGCCAGCAGCCCAACGTCTAGCGCGGGGTTAGATACGCAGTATTTT.

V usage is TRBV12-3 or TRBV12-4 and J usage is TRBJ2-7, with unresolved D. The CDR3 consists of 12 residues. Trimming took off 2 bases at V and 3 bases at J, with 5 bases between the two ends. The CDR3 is CASSLSLYEQYF. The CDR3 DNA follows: TGTGCCAGCAGTTTAAGCCTCTACGAGCAGTACTTC.

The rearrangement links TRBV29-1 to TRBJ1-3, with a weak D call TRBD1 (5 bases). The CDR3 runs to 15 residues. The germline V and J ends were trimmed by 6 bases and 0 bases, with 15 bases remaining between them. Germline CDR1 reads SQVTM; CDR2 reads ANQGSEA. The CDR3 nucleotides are TGCAGCGTGGGGCTTCCGGACATCTCTGGAAACACCATATATTTT. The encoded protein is CSVGLPDISGNTIYF.

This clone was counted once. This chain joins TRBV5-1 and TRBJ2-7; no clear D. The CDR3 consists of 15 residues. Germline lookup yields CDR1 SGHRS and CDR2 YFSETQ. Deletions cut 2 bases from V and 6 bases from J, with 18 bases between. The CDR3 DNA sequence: TGCGCCAGCAGCTTAAACGGCCAGGTGTATGGCGAGCAGTACTTC. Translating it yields CASSLNGQVYGEQYF.

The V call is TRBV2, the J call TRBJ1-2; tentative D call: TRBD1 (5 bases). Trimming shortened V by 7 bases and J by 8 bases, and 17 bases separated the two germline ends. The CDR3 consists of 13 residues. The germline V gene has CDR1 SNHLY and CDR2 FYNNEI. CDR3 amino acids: CASTTGPFRGYTF. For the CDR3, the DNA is TGTGCCAGCACAACAGGACCATTTCGCGGCTACACCTTC.

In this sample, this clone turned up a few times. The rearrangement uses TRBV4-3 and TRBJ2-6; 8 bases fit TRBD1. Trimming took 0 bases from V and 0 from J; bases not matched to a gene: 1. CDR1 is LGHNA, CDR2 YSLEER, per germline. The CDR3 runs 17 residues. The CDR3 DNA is TGCGCCAGCAGCCAAGATACAGGGGGCTCTGGGGCCAACGTCCTGACTTTC. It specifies CASSQDTGGSGANVLTF.

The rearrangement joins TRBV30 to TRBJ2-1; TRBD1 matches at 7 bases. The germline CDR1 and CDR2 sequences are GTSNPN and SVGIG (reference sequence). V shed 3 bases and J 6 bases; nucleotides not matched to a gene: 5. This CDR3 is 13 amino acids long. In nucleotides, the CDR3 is TGTGCCTGGAGCACCGGGACAGTCAATGAGCAGTTCTTC. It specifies CAWSTGTVNEQFF.

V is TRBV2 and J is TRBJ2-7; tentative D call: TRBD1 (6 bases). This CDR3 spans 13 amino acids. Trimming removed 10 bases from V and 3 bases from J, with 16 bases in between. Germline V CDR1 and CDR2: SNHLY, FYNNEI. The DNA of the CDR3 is TGTGCCACCTTTGGTGGACAGAACTACGAGCAGTACTTC. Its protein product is CATFGGQNYEQYF.

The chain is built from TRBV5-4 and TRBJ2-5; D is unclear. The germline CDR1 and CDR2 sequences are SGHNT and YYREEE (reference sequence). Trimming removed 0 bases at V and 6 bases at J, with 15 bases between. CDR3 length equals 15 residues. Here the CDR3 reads CASSLDAEILKTQYF. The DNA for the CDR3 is TGTGCCAGCAGCTTGGACGCGGAAATTCTGAAGACCCAGTACTTC.

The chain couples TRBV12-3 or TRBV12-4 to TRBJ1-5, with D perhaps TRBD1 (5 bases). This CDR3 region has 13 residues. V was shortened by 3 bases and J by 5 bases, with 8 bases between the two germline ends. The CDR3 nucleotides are TGTGCCAGCAGTTTGCTACAGGATCAGCCCCAGCATTTT. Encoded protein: CASSLLQDQPQHF.

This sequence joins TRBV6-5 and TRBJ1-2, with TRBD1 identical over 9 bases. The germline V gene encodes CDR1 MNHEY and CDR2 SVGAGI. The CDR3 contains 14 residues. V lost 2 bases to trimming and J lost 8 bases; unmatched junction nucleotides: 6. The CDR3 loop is CASSYRDRDGGYTF. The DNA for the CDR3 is TGTGCCAGCAGTTACCGGGACAGGGATGGGGGCTACACCTTC.

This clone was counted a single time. The CDR3 coding sequence is TGTGCCACCAGCAGAGGTTACGCAGCGGGGGGAGAAGAGACCCAGTACTTC. It specifies CATSRGYAAGGEETQYF. The chain links TRBV15 to TRBJ2-5; 9 nucleotides align to TRBD2. CDR1 LNHNV and CDR2 YYDKDF come from the germline V gene (reference sequence). This CDR3 contains 17 residues. J gave up 3 bases and V 1 base, and 9 bases lay outside the gene matches.

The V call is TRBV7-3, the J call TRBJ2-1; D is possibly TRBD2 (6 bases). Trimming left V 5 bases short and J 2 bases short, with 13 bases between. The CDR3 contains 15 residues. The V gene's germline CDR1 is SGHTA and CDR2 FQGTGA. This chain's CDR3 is CASSPRRTTYNEQFF. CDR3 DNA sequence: TGTGCCAGCAGCCCCCGGCGGACTACCTACAATGAGCAGTTCTTC.

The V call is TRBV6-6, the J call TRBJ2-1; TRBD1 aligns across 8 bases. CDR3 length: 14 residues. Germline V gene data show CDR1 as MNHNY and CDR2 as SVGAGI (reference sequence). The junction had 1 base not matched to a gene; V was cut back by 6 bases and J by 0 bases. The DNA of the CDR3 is TGTGCCAGCAGGCAGGGGGCCTCCTACAATGAGCAGTTCTTC. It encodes CASRQGASYNEQFF.

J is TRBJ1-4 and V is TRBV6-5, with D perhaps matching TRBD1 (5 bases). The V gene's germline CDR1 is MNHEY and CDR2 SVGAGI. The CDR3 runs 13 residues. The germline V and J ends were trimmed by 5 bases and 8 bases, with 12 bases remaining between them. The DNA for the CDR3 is TGTGCCAGCAGTCGGACAATTGGAGAAAAACTGTTTTTT. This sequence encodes CASSRTIGEKLFF.

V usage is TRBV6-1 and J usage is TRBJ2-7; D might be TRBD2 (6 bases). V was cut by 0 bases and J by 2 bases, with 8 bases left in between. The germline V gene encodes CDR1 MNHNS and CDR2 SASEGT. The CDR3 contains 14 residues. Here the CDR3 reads CASSEAGTAYEQYF. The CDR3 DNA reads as TGTGCCAGCAGTGAAGCGGGGACTGCCTACGAGCAGTACTTC.

In DNA form, the CDR3 reads TGTGCCAGCGATACCCGGACAGGCCGTGGCTACACCTTC. Translation gives CASDTRTGRGYTF. This chain connects TRBV28 to TRBJ1-2; TRBD1 agrees at 7 bases. The CDR3 is made up of 13 amino acids. CDR1 is MDHEN, CDR2 SYDVKM, per germline. V lost 8 bases, J lost 7 bases, and 10 bases stayed unmatched.

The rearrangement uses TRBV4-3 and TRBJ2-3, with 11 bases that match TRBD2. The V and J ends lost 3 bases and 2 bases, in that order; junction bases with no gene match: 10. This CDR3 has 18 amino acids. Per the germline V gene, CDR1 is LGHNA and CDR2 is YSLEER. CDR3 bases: TGCGCCAGCAGCCAGAGCCTTATGACTAGCGGGAACACAGATACGCAGTATTTT. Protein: CASSQSLMTSGNTDTQYF.

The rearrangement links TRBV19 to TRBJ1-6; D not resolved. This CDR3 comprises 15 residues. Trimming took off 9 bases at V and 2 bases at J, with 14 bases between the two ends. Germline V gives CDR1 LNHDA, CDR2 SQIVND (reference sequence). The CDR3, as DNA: TGTGCCAGCCGACCCGGGTCTCCCTATAATTCACCCCTCCACTTT. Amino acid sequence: CASRPGSPYNSPLHF.

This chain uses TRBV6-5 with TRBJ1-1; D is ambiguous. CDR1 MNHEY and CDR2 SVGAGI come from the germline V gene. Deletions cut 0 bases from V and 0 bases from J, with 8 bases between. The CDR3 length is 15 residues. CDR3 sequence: CASSYSWRMNTEAFF. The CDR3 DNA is TGTGCCAGCAGTTACTCGTGGCGGATGAACACTGAAGCTTTCTTT.

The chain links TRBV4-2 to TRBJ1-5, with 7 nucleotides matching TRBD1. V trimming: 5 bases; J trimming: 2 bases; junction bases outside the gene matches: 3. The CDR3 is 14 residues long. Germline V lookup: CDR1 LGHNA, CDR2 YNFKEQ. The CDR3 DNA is TGTGCCAGCAGCTTCGGACAGGGCAATCAGCCCCAGCATTTT. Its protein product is CASSFGQGNQPQHF.

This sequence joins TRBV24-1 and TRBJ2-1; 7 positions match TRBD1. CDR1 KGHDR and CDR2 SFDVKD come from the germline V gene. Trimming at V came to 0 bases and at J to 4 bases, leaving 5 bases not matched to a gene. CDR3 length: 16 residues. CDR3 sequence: CATSDLQGGAYNEQFF. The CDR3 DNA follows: TGTGCCACCAGTGATTTGCAAGGGGGCGCGTACAATGAGCAGTTCTTC.

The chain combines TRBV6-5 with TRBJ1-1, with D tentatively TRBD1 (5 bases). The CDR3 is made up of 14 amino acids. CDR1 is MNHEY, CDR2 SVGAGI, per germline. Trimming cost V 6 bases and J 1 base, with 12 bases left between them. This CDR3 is CASRGHSANTEAFF. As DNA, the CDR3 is TGTGCCAGCAGAGGACACTCGGCGAACACTGAAGCTTTCTTT.

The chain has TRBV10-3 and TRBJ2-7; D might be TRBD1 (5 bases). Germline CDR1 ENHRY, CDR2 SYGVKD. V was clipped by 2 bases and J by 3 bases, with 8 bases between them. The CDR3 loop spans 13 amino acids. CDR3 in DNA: TGTGCCATCAGTGAGGCAGGGAACTACGAGCAGTACTTC. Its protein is CAISEAGNYEQYF.

The CDR3 region has the DNA TGTGCCAGCACTATGGTCGGTACAGATACGCAGTATTTT. Encoded protein: CASTMVGTDTQYF. The chain recombines TRBV12-3 or TRBV12-4 with TRBJ2-3; the D is unclear. Trimming took 7 bases from V and 3 from J, leaving 11 bases between them. This CDR3 is built from 13 residues.

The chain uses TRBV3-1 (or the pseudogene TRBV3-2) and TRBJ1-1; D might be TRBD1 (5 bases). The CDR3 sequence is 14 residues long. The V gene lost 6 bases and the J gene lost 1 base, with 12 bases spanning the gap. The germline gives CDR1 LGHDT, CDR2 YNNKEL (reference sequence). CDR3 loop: CASRTWGGNTEAFF. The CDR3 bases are TGTGCCAGCAGGACTTGGGGGGGGAACACTGAAGCTTTCTTT.

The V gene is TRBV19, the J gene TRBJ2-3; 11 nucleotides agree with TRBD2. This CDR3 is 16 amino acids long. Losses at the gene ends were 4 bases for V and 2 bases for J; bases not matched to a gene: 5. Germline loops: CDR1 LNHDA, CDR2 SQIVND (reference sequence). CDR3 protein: CASSRLAGRYTDTQYF. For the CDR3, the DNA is TGTGCCAGTAGTAGACTAGCGGGGAGGTACACAGATACGCAGTATTTT.

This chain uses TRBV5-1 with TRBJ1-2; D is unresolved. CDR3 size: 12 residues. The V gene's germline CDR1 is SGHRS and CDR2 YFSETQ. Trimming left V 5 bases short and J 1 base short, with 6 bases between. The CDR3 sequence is CASRESNYGYTF. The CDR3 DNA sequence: TGCGCCAGCAGAGAGAGTAACTATGGCTACACCTTC.

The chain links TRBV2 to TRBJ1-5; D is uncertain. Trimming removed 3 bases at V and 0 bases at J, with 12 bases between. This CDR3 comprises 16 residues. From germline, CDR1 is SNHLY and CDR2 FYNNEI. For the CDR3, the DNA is TGTGCCAGCAGTGACCGGCGGGTCAATAGCAATCAGCCCCAGCATTTT. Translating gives CASSDRRVNSNQPQHF.

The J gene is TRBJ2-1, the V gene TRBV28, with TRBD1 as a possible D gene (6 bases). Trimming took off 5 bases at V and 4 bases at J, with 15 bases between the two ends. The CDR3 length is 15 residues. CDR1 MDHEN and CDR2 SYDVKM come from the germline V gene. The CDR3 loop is CASSPPGDMYNEQFF. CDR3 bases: TGTGCCAGCAGTCCCCCCGGGGACATGTACAATGAGCAGTTCTTC. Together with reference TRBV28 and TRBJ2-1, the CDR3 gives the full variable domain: DVKVTQSSRYLVKRTGEKVFLECVQDMDHENMFWYRQDPGLGLRLIYFSYDVKMKEKGDIPEGYSVSREKKERFSLILESASTNQTSMYLCASSPPGDMYNEQFFGPGTRLTVL.